This record looks at one TCR beta chain sequence and its context. The antigen this receptor binds is unknown. Per-base qualities were not stored, and no clone one base away is much larger. Libraries were constructed by the immunoSEQ multiplex PCR assay. A mixture of 60 forward primers for TCR Vbeta segments and 13 reverse primers for TCR Jbeta segments was used in the multiplex PCR. A multiplex PCR assay on genomic DNA amplified the CDR3 region of rearranged TCR beta genes. On the Illumina HiSeq System, the amplified TCR beta libraries were sequenced as 87-base-pair reads. The paper's processing steps were these. A later analysis counted around 72 million unique TCR beta chains across the 500 to 850 repertoires, and 9.5 million to 11 million of these chains were shared by at least two donors. Raw reads were error-corrected and collapsed into unique sequences by a nearest-neighbor algorithm in which closely related sequences were merged to remove PCR and sequencing errors. Alignment of CDR3 sequences to IMGT reference sequences was used to assign V, D and J gene segments. For a sequence to be retained, at least a six-nucleotide match to both a V gene segment and a J gene segment was required. A rearrangement was called productive if the CDR3 had no stop codons and remained in frame with V and J, and every other rearrangement was called non-productive. CDR3 was defined by IMGT convention, running from the second conserved V-encoded cysteine to the conserved J-encoded phenylalanine. Sequences without an unambiguous match to a single V gene segment were excluded from the earlier analysis of almost 600 of the donors. In an earlier analysis of several hundred of the donors, V segments were called functional above 56.7% productive rearrangements and were called segregating when the between-donor standard deviation exceeded 5%. To diagnose cytomegalovirus status from the catalog of TCR beta chain sequences, a statistical classification framework was built. In a later analysis, V and J genes were assigned by comparing TCR nucleotide sequences against IMGT/GENE-DB human TR gene sequences. A later analysis assigned CDR3 sequences and most-parsimonious VDJ recombination scenarios with the TCRdist pipeline. In a later analysis, every TCR beta chain was defined by the combination of its CDR3 amino acid sequence and its V-gene family, and reads without a unique V-gene family were dropped. To address suspected cross-contamination and a sequencing artifact, a later analysis removed some 620 highly shared, low-generation-probability nucleotide sequences. A later analysis calculated a clonal expansion index for each public chain from normalized within-repertoire ranks of inferred template counts. Generation probabilities in a later analysis came from a VDJ recombination model fitted to out-of-frame rearrangements, and those results were checked against IGoR. A later analysis scored TCR-TCR, TCR-HLA and TCR-CMV co-occurrence with hypergeometric tests, applying a repertoire-size bias correction to TCR pairs. In a later analysis, false discovery rates were estimated by permuting HLA or CMV assignments 20 times. In a later analysis, co-occurring TCRs were grouped using DBSCAN, and TCRdist sequence similarity was added for clustering within HLA-allele-positive subsets. Repertoires with fewer than 30,000 or more than 120,000 public chains were left out of co-occurrence clustering, as were about 5 repertoires with anomalous nucleotide sharing. TCRdb re-hosts the immuneACCESS table, in-frame sequences only. Its copies lack some clones; in the studies checked, an unresolved V gene accounts for under half of them, and the cause for the rest is not known. The D gene and trimming were derived from the DNA, and the V and J assignments and clone size from that table. Counted in this sample were roughly 250,000 clones; about 80% of them appeared once. The ten largest clonotypes hold about 0.3% of the sample.

CDR1 and CDR2 (SNHLY, FYNNEI) derive from the germline V gene. There are 14 amino acids in the CDR3, from cysteine to phenylalanine inclusive. Only CDR3 DNA remains: 42 bases, in frame from the first base. From V the trimming removes 7 bases and from J it removes 3 bases, while the gene matches leave 6 bases of the junction unaccounted for. The cohort comprised more than 550 healthy bone marrow donors. All cohort members were sampled while nominally healthy, although unrecorded immune exposures were likely present. The donor tested CMV seronegative, placing the donor among the 350 or so seronegative members of the cohort. A peripheral blood sample was provided by each donor, and peripheral blood mononuclear cells were used for TCR beta sequencing. The Qiagen DNeasy Blood Extraction Kit was used to extract genomic DNA from the blood cell samples. This entry belongs to a study of cytomegalovirus exposure and HLA in healthy donors (TCRdb year 2017). Concerning the study at large: An earlier analysis of approximately 550 of the donors reported roughly 300 Gb of sequence data and 100 million to 140 million unique TCR beta sequences from roughly 200 million T cells. Approximately 310 gigabases of sequencing data and around 85 million unique TCR sequences made up an early release that covered approximately 620 HLA-typed donors. A later analysis re-examined previously published TCR beta repertoires from more than 650 donors and added high-resolution HLA genotyping to investigate patterns of TCR occurrence. HLA typing included class I and class II loci at four-digit resolution. In addition to the first cohort of 666 subjects, a separate validation cohort of 120 different subjects was used. Among a few hundred genotyped donors of the cohort, an average of about 240,000 unique TCR beta nucleotide sequences were sequenced per donor, roughly 18% of them non-productive. Alongside the repertoire data, information on donor age, sex, ethnicity and CMV serostatus was compiled. A later genetic analysis used genome-wide SNP genotypes for about 55% of the 666 donors, treating that subset as a discovery cohort. The study aimed to test whether cataloging public T cell receptors could reveal signatures of past pathogen exposure. All discovery cohort repertoires had been generated on a single sequencing platform. The number of typed donors differed by locus: about 620-640 for A, B, C, DRB1 and DQB1; 500 to 550 for DQA1; about 600 for DPA1; and about 470 for DPB1. Among the approximately 400 genotyped donors, around 81% belonged to the genetic ancestry cluster associated with self-reported Caucasian donors. A handful of DR-DQ haplotypes were handled as single units for association and clustering because linkage in the cohort was strong. In the later analysis, no new phenotypic data were used to find candidate immune exposures; instead, reliance was placed on TCR beta sequences and their occurrence across donors. To predict cytomegalovirus infection status, the study combined high-throughput TCR immunosequencing, statistical association of individual TCRs with disease status, and machine learning. An earlier analysis of 500 to 750 of the donors applied high-throughput TCR beta sequencing to assess whether each TCR beta V gene segment acted as functional or pseudogenic. The study used immunosequencing to profile the T cell repertoires of approximately 640 subjects and linked those repertoires to cytomegalovirus serostatus.

The research as a whole found: In a later analysis, the rate of TCR association differed among HLA loci, with DRB1 alleles having the most associated TCRs and HLA-C alleles having the fewest. A later genetic analysis reported fewer N-insertions in productive TCRs among donors in an Asian-associated ancestry cluster than the roughly 650-donor mean. Most CMV-associated TCR beta chains appeared to be HLA-restricted in a later analysis, and the HLA associations seemed to be driven largely by CMV exposure. Linkage disequilibrium might explain the correlated functional status among segregating V segments, but an unknown experimental factor could not be ruled out. Approximately 18 rarely observed V segments, including chromosome 9 orphons, were excluded from the earlier analysis of several hundred of the donors because counts were too low. A later analysis found that HLA-associated TCR beta chains were more clonally expanded and had lower generation probabilities than equally common non-associated chains. The 87-base-pair reads could not distinguish some IMGT-functional V segments, including TRBV6-2 and TRBV6-3, so those segments were excluded. A further reported finding was that TCR beta sequences accurately predicted the HLA-A and HLA-B alleles for most subjects in the first cohort. Three of the identified cytomegalovirus-associated TCR beta chains were confirmed in vitro to be specific for cytomegalovirus antigens. In a later genetic analysis, a missense DCLRE1C variant was associated with V-gene and J-gene trimming of TCR beta chains, and the association was replicated in an independent cohort. In the study, some 180 TCR beta chains were listed as associated with cytomegalovirus. Because HLA typing was unavailable for some donors at each locus, only the typed subset was used in association tests. In this cohort, only TCR beta chains were sequenced, and detectable features were limited by the absence of alpha or paired-chain data. The authors suggested that the approach could potentially be generalized to other disease states and immunological phenotypes. The presence/absence analyses assumed that sequencing depth was roughly uniform across donors, and that assumption may not be true. When HLA alleles, especially DR and DQ, strongly co-occurred, TCR associations were difficult to assign to individual alleles. A later analysis reported that several top co-occurrence clusters appeared linked to parvovirus B19, influenza, CMV and Epstein-Barr virus. Most TCR sequences were seen in very few donors, while some public TCRs were found in many individuals. A cluster of highly shared sequence variants was judged likely to represent a technical artifact of the sequencing pipeline. A later analysis associated 16,951 TCR beta sequences with specific HLA alleles at a false discovery rate of 0.05. In an earlier analysis of roughly 560 of the donors, most TCR beta V segments were observed in productive rearrangements about 87% or about 30% of the time, broadly matching IMGT annotations. Cytomegalovirus status was reported to be diagnosed by the classifier with high specificity and sensitivity in both the original and validation cohorts. For the cohort, immune exposure information was limited to CMV serostatus.

The chain employs TRBV2 and TRBJ2-3, with 8 bases matching TRBD2. Material: PBMCs. The origin of this receptor is a girl aged 2 to 9 in good health and CMV-seronegative. The nucleotide sequence is TGTGCCAGCAATAAGCGGGAGTTTACAGATACGCAGTATTTT. This encodes CASNKREFTDTQYF. Joined to the reference TRBV2 and TRBJ2-3 proteins, this CDR3 gives the full variable domain: EPEVTQTPSHQVTQMGQEVILRCVPISNHLYFYWYRQILGQKVEFLVSFYNNEISEKSEIFDDQFSVERPDGSNFTLKIRSTKLEDSAMYFCASNKREFTDTQYFGPGTRLTVL.